The present entry profiles one T cell receptor (beta chain) with its context. Its antigen remains unknown. Because the CDR3's place on the DNA is in doubt, the DNA is left out and the CDR3 is given as listed by TCRdb. Termini included, the CDR3 measures 12 amino acids. Germline V CDR1 and CDR2: MNHEY, SVGEGT. The entry originates in a study of T-cell reconstitution after alpha-beta-depleted transplantation in children. General observations from the study: About two months after transplant, alpha-beta T cells reportedly came from several hundred expanded graft clones.

Preparing the TCRbeta library involved the use of unique molecular identifiers. Each CDR3 protein gets one entry after TCRdb re-called the PCR reads with MiXCR. Among about 900,000 distinct CDR3 sequences listed, roughly 29% were seen once. The V and J genes are TRBV6-2 or TRBV6-3 and TRBJ2-4. This specimen consisted of PBMCs, mostly from graft donor cells, obtained 360 days after TCRalphabeta/CD19-depleted stem cell transplant. This TCR came from a boy in the first two years of life who had a stem cell transplant for SCID, so the T cells may come from the graft donor. The CDR3 is CASSSSRYIQYF.